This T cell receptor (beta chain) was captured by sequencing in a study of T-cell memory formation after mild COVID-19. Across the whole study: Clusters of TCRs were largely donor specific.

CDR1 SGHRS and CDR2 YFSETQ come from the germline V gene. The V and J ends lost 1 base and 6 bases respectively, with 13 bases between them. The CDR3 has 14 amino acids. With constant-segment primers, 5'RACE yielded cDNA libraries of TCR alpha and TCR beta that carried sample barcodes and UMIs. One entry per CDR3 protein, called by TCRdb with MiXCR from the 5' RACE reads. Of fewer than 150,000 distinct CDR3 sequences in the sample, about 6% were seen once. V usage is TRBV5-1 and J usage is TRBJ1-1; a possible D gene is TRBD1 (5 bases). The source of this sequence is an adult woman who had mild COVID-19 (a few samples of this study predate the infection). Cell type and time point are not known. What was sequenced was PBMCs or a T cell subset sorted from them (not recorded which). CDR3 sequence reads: CASSLRQQSAEAFF. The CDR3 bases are TGCGCCAGCAGCTTGCGACAGCAGTCGGCTGAAGCTTTCTTT.